The clone carrying this T cell receptor beta chain was counted at least ten times. Antigen unknown. The source of the sample is a study of shared clonotypes between healthy human individuals. Study conclusions and caveats: Specimens sampled were limited to blood, with tissue repertoires likely differing. It was the few donors that limited the genetic and exposure-history diversity represented.

The deep-level immunoSEQ assay was used. Here immunoSEQ multiplex PCR was the method, and the copy in TCRdb shows in-frame clones only, minus some. The sample has about 1 million clones, roughly 70% seen once; the top ten hold roughly 1.5%. The sequencing sample was made of memory CD4+ T cells sorted from blood. Noted subset: CD45RA-negative fraction. This clonotype was sampled from a young man in good health.

The DNA of the CDR3 is TGCAGCGTCGGGACAGGGGGCTACGAGACCCAGTACTTC. Translating it yields CSVGTGGYETQYF. J is TRBJ2-5 and V is TRBV29-1; TRBD1 aligns across 12 bases. CDR1 and CDR2 from the germline V gene are SQVTM and ANQGSEA. V was clipped by 6 bases and J by 5 bases; unmatched bases: 4. CDR3 length equals 13 residues.